These 12 T cell receptor beta chains were all obtained from the same sample, sequenced in a study of T cells after yellow fever vaccination. TCRdb passed the 5' RACE reads through MiXCR, listing each CDR3 protein once. The sample contains over 250,000 distinct CDR3 sequences, about 4% of which appear only once. The material sequenced was PBMCs, taken 5 days after the yellow fever booster vaccination. These receptors all come from a man between 18 and 29 years old who received the YFV17D yellow fever vaccine.

This clonotype has only a few counts. This chain links TRBV18 with TRBJ2-1, with D perhaps matching TRBD1 (6 bases). The germline CDR1 and CDR2 sequences are KGHSH and LQKENI. This CDR3 has 15 amino acids. V was shortened by 6 bases and J by 6 bases, with 18 bases between the two germline ends. The CDR3 DNA is TGTGCCAGCTCGCCCGGGCACAGGGTAAGCAATGAGCAGTTCTTC. Residues: CASSPGHRVSNEQFF.

This clonotype appeared many times. V usage is TRBV5-1 and J usage is TRBJ1-2; 9 bases are a match to TRBD1. Per germline, CDR1 SGHRS and CDR2 YFSETQ. The V gene end was trimmed by 0 bases and the J gene end by 7 bases; junction bases not matched to a gene: 4. This CDR3 has 14 amino acids. The CDR3 sequence is CASSLGTGVRGYTF. The CDR3 nucleotides are TGCGCCAGCAGCTTGGGGACAGGGGTACGTGGCTACACCTTC.

The chain's CDR3 is CASSYGPASGTEAFF. The CDR3 bases are TGTGCCAGCAGTTATGGGCCCGCGAGCGGAACTGAAGCTTTCTTT. The chain combines TRBV6-5 with TRBJ1-1, with no clear D. CDR1 is MNHEY and CDR2 is SVGAGI in the germline V gene. This CDR3 comprises 15 residues. Trimming left V 3 bases short and J 5 bases short, with 16 bases between.

This clonotype was recorded a few times. The J gene is TRBJ2-7, the V gene TRBV2; D is possibly TRBD2 (6 bases). The germline CDR1 and CDR2 sequences are SNHLY and FYNNEI. Trimming left V 7 bases short and J 2 bases short, with 15 bases between. The CDR3 is 14 residues long. The CDR3 loop is CASKKRASPYEQYV. The CDR3 DNA follows: TGTGCCAGCAAAAAGCGGGCAAGCCCCTACGAGCAGTACGTC.

This clonotype was found many times. This chain joins TRBV15 and TRBJ2-7; no definite D call. Germline-derived CDR1 and CDR2 are LNHNV and YYDKDF (reference sequence). V was shortened by 3 bases and J by 10 bases, with 25 bases between the two germline ends. This CDR3 has 16 residues. The CDR3 coding sequence is TGTGCCACCAGCAGTACCTCAGGCCCGGAGCCGTGGGGTCAGTACTTC. Protein sequence: CATSSTSGPEPWGQYF.

This clonotype was seen more than once but under ten times. This chain connects TRBV5-1 to TRBJ2-7; possibly TRBD1 or TRBD2 for D (5 bases each). Between the trimmed V and J ends, which lost 0 bases and 2 bases, there was a span of 9 bases. CDR3 length: 14 amino acids. Germline V gene data show CDR1 as SGHRS and CDR2 as YFSETQ. CDR3 nucleotide sequence: TGCGCCAGCAGCTTGGGGGACGGACCCTACGAGCAGTACGTC. Its protein is CASSLGDGPYEQYV.

In its sample, this clonotype was seen a few times. The CDR3 loop is CASSRGGWSNQPQHF. As DNA, the CDR3 is TGTGCCAGTAGTAGGGGGGGTTGGAGCAATCAGCCCCAGCATTTT. The chain carries TRBV19 and TRBJ1-5; the D gene is possibly TRBD1 (5 bases). CDR1 and CDR2 from the germline V gene are LNHDA and SQIVND (reference sequence). The CDR3 runs 15 residues. The ends were cut back, 4 bases at V and 1 base at J, with 11 bases in the middle. The variable domain in full, with the rest retrieved from reference TRBV19 and TRBJ1-5, is DGGITQSPKYLFRKEGQNVTLSCEQNLNHDAMYWYRQDPGQGLRLIYYSQIVNDFQKGDIAEGYSVSREKKESFPLTVTSAQKNPTAFYLCASSRGGWSNQPQHFGDGTRLSIL.

This rearrangement joins TRBV23-1 to TRBJ1-6, with unresolved D. TRBV23-1 is recorded as an ORF, its role being uncertain. CDR3 length: 14 residues. Trimming took 11 bases from V and 7 from J, leaving 18 bases between them. The CDR3 loop reads CAARGWRANSPLHF. The DNA of the CDR3 is TGCGCCGCACGAGGATGGAGAGCAAATTCACCCCTCCACTTT.

V and J are TRBV5-1 and TRBJ1-1, with D unresolved. V dropped 6 bases and J dropped 1 base, with 13 bases sitting between them. Germline-derived CDR1 and CDR2 are SGHRS and YFSETQ. The CDR3 has 14 amino acids. CDR3: CASILGPANTEAFF. The CDR3 region has the DNA TGCGCCAGCATCTTAGGGCCAGCGAACACTGAAGCTTTCTTT.

The chain uses TRBV19 and TRBJ1-1; D ambiguous. Trimming pared 1 base from V and 2 bases from J, leaving 14 bases between. CDR1 and CDR2 from the germline V gene are LNHDA and SQIVND (reference sequence). This CDR3 has 16 amino acids. The CDR3 coding sequence is TGTGCCAGTAGTATAGGATTGAGGGAAGTAAACACTGAAGCTTTCTTT. This codes for CASSIGLREVNTEAFF.

This clonotype appeared many times. The rearrangement uses TRBV5-4 and TRBJ2-2, with TRBD2 matching over 10 bases. The CDR3 is made up of 15 amino acids. Per the germline V gene, CDR1 is SGHNT and CDR2 is YYREEE (reference sequence). With 3 bases clipped from V and 4 bases from J, the junction kept 3 bases outside the gene matches. The CDR3: CASSSSGGATGELFF. The CDR3 DNA sequence: TGTGCCAGCAGCTCGAGCGGGGGGGCCACCGGGGAGCTGTTTTTT.

This chain links TRBV4-3 with TRBJ2-2; perhaps D is TRBD1 or TRBD2 (6 bases each). The CDR3 totals 13 residues. The V end was cut by 2 bases, the J end by 6 bases, with 7 bases between. Germline V gives CDR1 LGHNA, CDR2 YSLEER. CDR3 nucleotides: TGCGCCAGCAGCCAACGGGGGCCCGGGGAGCTGTTTTTT. Encoded protein: CASSQRGPGELFF.